One sample yielded the 24 T cell receptor gamma chains listed below, sequenced in a study of γδ T cells in repeated Plasmodium falciparum infection. TCRdb re-called clones from the multiplex PCR reads using CATT. The sample holds some 30,000 gamma-chain clones, almost 1.5% seen once. Flow sorting of PBMC yielded separate Vgamma9/Vdelta2+ and Vdelta2-negative gammadelta T cell populations for bulk repertoire analysis. Material for sequencing was gamma-delta T cells from blood. Receptors originate from a pool of human donors (malaria-infected and uninfected, not separated).

Ten or more counts support this clone. TCRdb's entry gives the protein of a much larger clone, which mismatches this DNA's translation at residue 7, likely from a read error; the protein reported here is translated from the DNA. The chain carries TRGV9 and TRGJP. TCRdb records no J gene; here it was assigned by comparing the DNA to germline. CDR1 and CDR2 from the germline V gene are GITISATS and ISYDGTV (reference sequence). The CDR3 totals 18 residues. The CDR3 region is CALWQVNRQELGKKIKVF. Here the CDR3 DNA reads TGTGCCTTGTGGCAGGTGAACCGGCAAGAGTTGGGCAAAAAAATCAAGGTATTT.

This clone has at least ten counts. TCRdb attributes to this sequence the protein of a much larger clone, which differs from the DNA translation at residue 5; a read error is likely, and the protein displayed is translated from the DNA. The chain couples TRGV2 to TRGJ1 or TRGJ2. Here the J gene came from matching the DNA to germline, since TCRdb omits it. Germline CDR1 reads EGSNGY; CDR2 reads YDSYNSKV. The CDR3 extends over 14 amino acids. In DNA form, the CDR3 reads TGTGCCACCTGGGGCGGGCTCGTCGATTATAAGAAACTCTTT. Translation: CATWGGLVDYKKLF.

This clone occurred a few times. Only one base separates this from a far larger clonotype, so it likely reflects a read error. This same CDR3 is encoded by further DNA sequences in the sample. The gene calls are TRGV9 and TRGJP. TCRdb records no J gene; here it was assigned by comparing the DNA to germline. The germline V gene has CDR1 GITISATS and CDR2 ISYDGTV (reference sequence). CDR3 length: 19 residues. CDR3 residues: CALWEVQRPSELGKKIKVF. CDR3 DNA sequence: TGTGCCCTGTGGGAGGTGCAAAGGCCCTCGGAGTTGGGCAAAAAAATCAAGGTATTT.

This clone was detected many times. This likely came from a read error, as a far larger clone is one base away. At the DNA level, this CDR3 is encoded by other sequences in the same sample as well. This sequence joins TRGV9 and TRGJP1. TCRdb lists no J gene, so it was determined here by aligning the DNA to germline. Germline V gene data show CDR1 as GITISATS and CDR2 as ISYDGTV (reference sequence). The CDR3 has 14 residues. The CDR3 loop is CALWEVRGGWFKIF. As DNA, the CDR3 is TGCGCCTTGTGGGAGGTTCGGGGGGGTTGGTTCAAGATATTT.

Concerning this clone itself: This likely reflects a read error, since a far larger clone is one base away. The same CDR3 can be traced to other DNA sequences in this sample. The chain combines TRGV4 with TRGJ1 or TRGJ2. Here the J gene came from matching the DNA to germline, since TCRdb omits it. Germline values: CDR1 EGSTGY, CDR2 YDSYTSSV. CDR3 length: 14 amino acids. V shed 0 bases and J 6 bases; nucleotides not matched to a gene: 8. The CDR3 is CATWDGPRRYKKLF. CDR3 nucleotide sequence: TGTGCCACCTGGGATGGGCCTCGGCGTTATAAGAAACTCTTT.

This clone has only a few counts. A read error likely explains why the TCRdb protein, taken from a much larger clone, differs from this DNA's translation at residue 10; the protein shown is translated from the DNA. The V and J genes are TRGV4 and TRGJ1 or TRGJ2. The J gene was not available in TCRdb and was assigned here by matching the DNA to germline segments. Per germline, CDR1 EGSTGY and CDR2 YDSYTSSV. The CDR3 extends over 19 amino acids. V shed 1 base, J shed 3 bases, and the junction held 21 bases outside the gene matches. CDR3 amino acids: CATWDGLEWKHDSYYKKLF. The CDR3 DNA reads as TGTGCCACCTGGGATGGACTAGAGTGGAAGCACGATTCTTATTATAAGAAACTCTTT.

Turning to this clone: TCRdb attributes to this sequence the protein of a much larger clone, which differs from the DNA translation at residue 6; a read error is likely, and the protein displayed is translated from the DNA. The chain combines TRGV9 with TRGJP. The J gene is not listed in TCRdb, so it was assigned here from a DNA match to germline. Trimming removed 3 bases from V and 7 bases from J; junction bases left unmatched: 9. Per the germline V gene, CDR1 is GITISATS and CDR2 is ISYDGTV (reference sequence). The CDR3 spans 17 residues. In nucleotides, the CDR3 is TGTGCCTTGTGGGAGATGTTAGGTGAGTTGGGCAAAAAAATCAAGGTATTT. As protein: CALWEMLGELGKKIKVF.

This clone was seen at least ten times. TCRdb assigns this DNA the protein of a much larger clone, which departs from its translation at residue 14; this likely reflects a read error, and the protein shown comes from translating the DNA. The V gene is given as TRGV9, and no J gene call is available. This CDR3 comprises 16 residues. Germline-derived CDR1 and CDR2 are GITISATS and ISYDGTV (reference sequence). The CDR3 nucleotides are TGTGCCTTGTGGGAGGTGGGTTGGAGTAGTGATTGGATCAGGACGTTT. Translating gives CALWEVGWSSDWIRTF.

This clone was detected many times. A far larger clone is one base from this, pointing to a likely read error. The V and J genes are TRGV9 and TRGJP. TCRdb carries no J gene annotation; the J gene was assigned here by matching the DNA with germline. This CDR3 region has 14 residues. The germline CDR1 and CDR2 sequences are GITISATS and ISYDGTV (reference sequence). CDR3 residues: CALWEVRSKKIKVF. As DNA, the CDR3 is TGTGCCCTGTGGGAGGTGCGGAGCAAAAAAATCAAGGTATTT.

This clone was seen repeatedly, ten times or more. TCRdb lists the protein of a much larger clone for this DNA, which differs at residue 7, so this is likely a read error; the protein given here is translated from the DNA itself. The gene calls are TRGV9 and TRGJP. As TCRdb names no J gene, one was assigned here on the basis of a DNA match to germline. The CDR3 contains 16 residues. V was pared by 4 bases and J by 6 bases, with 6 bases of the junction left unmatched. Germline V gene sequence: CDR1 GITISATS, CDR2 ISYDGTV (reference sequence). The CDR3 DNA reads TGTGCCTTGTGGGACACGCGAGAGTTGGGCAAAAAAATCAAGGTATTT. It encodes CALWDTRELGKKIKVF.

This clone was detected ten times or more. This DNA's translation differs at residue 15 from TCRdb's protein, which comes from a much larger clone; a read error is likely, and the protein shown is translated from the DNA. This sequence joins TRGV9 and TRGJP1. No J gene is reported in TCRdb; it was inferred here by comparing the DNA with germline. J lost 15 bases, V lost 0 bases, and 19 bases had no gene match. The CDR3 is 16 residues long. Germline CDR1 reads GITISATS; CDR2 reads ISYDGTV (reference sequence). Written as DNA, the CDR3 is TGTGCCTTGTGGGAGGTGCTCGTGTTGGGCAAAAAAATCAAGATATTT. Translation gives CALWEVLVLGKKIKIF.

Comments on this clone: This likely stems from a read error, as it lies one base from a far larger clone. Other DNA variants within this sample encode the same CDR3. This chain uses TRGV9 with TRGJP. TCRdb carries no J gene annotation; the J gene was assigned here by matching the DNA with germline. Per germline, CDR1 GITISATS and CDR2 ISYDGTV (reference sequence). The CDR3 runs 17 residues. CDR3 sequence (DNA): TGTGCCCTGTGGGAGGAAGATTTCGAGTTGGGCAAAAAAATCAAGGTATTT. Its protein product is CALWEEDFELGKKIKVF.

Notes on this clone: TCRdb attributes to this sequence the protein of a much larger clone, which differs from the DNA translation at residue 4; a read error is likely, and the protein displayed is translated from the DNA. Other DNA sequences within the sample encode an identical CDR3. The rearrangement uses TRGV9 and TRGJ1 or TRGJ2. TCRdb supplies no J gene; here it was assigned by aligning the nucleotide sequence to germline. The germline V gene encodes CDR1 GITISATS and CDR2 ISYDGTV (reference sequence). The CDR3 totals 14 residues. The chain's CDR3 is CALREVGHYYKKLF. CDR3 DNA sequence: TGTGCCTTGAGGGAGGTGGGACATTATTATAAGAAACTCTTT.

Details on this clone: This likely reflects a read error, since a far larger clone is one base away. This sample includes further DNA sequences coding for the same CDR3. This chain connects TRGV9 to TRGJ1 or TRGJ2. Here the J gene came from matching the DNA to germline, since TCRdb omits it. Germline V gives CDR1 GITISATS, CDR2 ISYDGTV (reference sequence). The CDR3 runs 14 residues. CDR3 region: CALWEANPYYKKLF. For the CDR3, the DNA is TGTGCCTTATGGGAGGCAAACCCTTATTATAAGAAACTCTTT.

In its sample, this clone is medium-sized. A much larger clone differs by one base, so this may be a read error. This sequence joins TRGV9 and TRGJ1 or TRGJ2. CDR1 and CDR2 (germline): GITISATS, ISYDGTV (reference sequence). J gave up 3 bases and V 3 bases, and 2 bases lay outside the gene matches. This CDR3 has 12 residues. The CDR3, as DNA: TGTGCCTTGTGGGAGATTTATTATAAGAAACTCTTT. This gives the protein CALWEIYYKKLF.

This clone was counted a few times. Since a far larger clone is one base different, this is likely a read error. The sample has other DNA sequences that encode this CDR3 too. V usage is TRGV9 and J usage is TRGJP. No J gene was available from TCRdb, and it was assigned here by a germline match of the DNA. Germline assignment: CDR1 GITISATS and CDR2 ISYDGTV (reference sequence). The CDR3 totals 17 residues. The CDR3, as DNA: TGTGCCTTGTGGGAGGGGACCCAAGAGTTGGGAAAAAAAATCAAGGTATTT. This sequence encodes CALWEGTQELGKKIKVF.

With regard to this clone: The protein TCRdb gives is from a much larger clone and does not agree with this DNA's translation at residue 8, likely a read error; the protein shown here comes from the DNA. The chain recombines TRGV3 with TRGJP2. TCRdb gives no J gene; it was assigned here by matching the DNA to germline. The germline gives CDR1 VTNTFY, CDR2 YDVSTARD (reference sequence). The CDR3 covers 13 residues. This CDR3 is CATWRYSGWIKTF. The CDR3 DNA sequence: TGTGCCACCTGGCGTTATAGTGGTTGGATCAAGACGTTT.

The table lists this clone with many counts. TCRdb's protein for this DNA is that of a much larger clone and differs from the translation at residue 10, likely a read error; the protein shown is the DNA translation. The chain is built from TRGV9 and TRGJP1. Germline matching of the DNA provided the J gene here, since TCRdb leaves it blank. The CDR3 length is 14 residues. Germline values: CDR1 GITISATS, CDR2 ISYDGTV (reference sequence). The ends lost 1 base at V and 12 bases at J; junction bases unmatched: 11. The DNA of the CDR3 is TGTGCCTTGTGGGAGGTTCGGGGGGGTGGGTTCAAGATATTT. This gives the protein CALWEVRGGGFKIF.

On this clone: TCRdb's protein, taken from a much larger clone, differs from this DNA's translation at residue 3, likely owing to a read error; the protein displayed comes from the DNA. The chain recombines TRGV2 with TRGJP2. TCRdb carries no J gene annotation; the J gene was assigned here by matching the DNA with germline. Germline V CDR1 and CDR2: EGSNGY, YDSYNSKV. CDR3 length: 13 residues. Losses at the gene ends were 12 bases for V and 5 bases for J; bases not matched to a gene: 12. The CDR3 region is CAAFRLSDWIKTF. The CDR3 DNA sequence: TGTGCCGCCTTTCGATTAAGTGATTGGATCAAGACGTTT.

This clone was seen many times. TCRdb's protein, taken from a much larger clone, differs from this DNA's translation at residue 11, likely owing to a read error; the protein displayed comes from the DNA. This chain links TRGV2 with TRGJP2. The CDR3 covers 13 residues. Germline V gene data show CDR1 as EGSNGY and CDR2 as YDSYNSKV. The CDR3 coding sequence is TGTGCCACCTGGGACGAAGCGGATTGGATCAGGACGTTT. It encodes CATWDEADWIRTF.

About this clone: The protein recorded in TCRdb matches a much larger clone and deviates from this DNA's translation at residue 7, suggesting a read error; the protein here is obtained by translating the DNA. Distinct nucleotide sequences in the sample also encode this CDR3. This sequence joins TRGV9 and TRGJ1 or TRGJ2. TCRdb records no J gene; here it was assigned by comparing the DNA to germline. The germline CDR1 and CDR2 sequences are GITISATS and ISYDGTV (reference sequence). This CDR3 spans 13 amino acids. The junction had 8 bases not matched to a gene; V was cut back by 3 bases and J by 6 bases. DNA of the CDR3: TGTGCCTTGTGGGAGTCTAGAGGTTATAAGAAACTCTTT. Amino acid sequence: CALWESRGYKKLF.

With regard to this clone: The protein recorded in TCRdb matches a much larger clone and deviates from this DNA's translation at residue 9, suggesting a read error; the protein here is obtained by translating the DNA. The CDR3 is CATWDGQYEKLF. The CDR3 nucleotides are TGTGCCACCTGGGATGGACAATATGAGAAACTCTTT. The chain is built from TRGV4 and TRGJ1 or TRGJ2. V was pared by 1 base and J by 11 bases, with 8 bases of the junction left unmatched. From germline, CDR1 is EGSTGY and CDR2 YDSYTSSV. The CDR3 is 12 residues long.

This clone was counted ten times or more. For this DNA, TCRdb reports the protein of a much larger clone, which diverges at residue 2, most likely from a read error; the protein presented here is translated directly from the DNA. The gene calls are TRGV2 and TRGJ1 or TRGJ2. CDR1 is EGSNGY, CDR2 YDSYNSKV, per germline. The CDR3 is made up of 12 amino acids. The CDR3 sequence is CTTWDGDSAKLF. The CDR3 region has the DNA TGTACCACCTGGGACGGGGATAGTGCGAAACTCTTT.

This clone was recorded at least ten times. This likely came from a read error, as a far larger clone is one base away. V usage is TRGV3 and J usage is TRGJP2. The J gene, missing from TCRdb, was assigned here through DNA to germline matching. Germline values: CDR1 VTNTFY, CDR2 YDVSTARD (reference sequence). There are 15 residues in the CDR3. The CDR3 is CATWDTHGSDWIKTF. CDR3 DNA sequence: TGTGCCACCTGGGACACCCACGGTAGCGATTGGATCAAGACGTTT.